This TCR beta chain was profiled in a study of OX40 agonist ivuxolimab in advanced cancers. Study context: Prior checkpoint blockade (anti-PD-1, anti-PD-L1 or anti-CTLA-4) was permitted; around 37% had it.

Whole-study findings and limits: Mean expanded clone counts were higher in CD8+ than CD4+ T cells.

Assay: immunoSEQ multiplex PCR; the TCRdb copy retains only in-frame clones and omits some. Of about 79,000 clones in the sample, 94% are singletons; the top ten hold roughly a tenth. The germline V gene has CDR1 LNHDA and CDR2 SQIVND (reference sequence). CDR3 length equals 12 residues. Trimming left V 6 bases short and J 4 bases short, with 8 bases between. About this clone itself: Its target is not known.

The sequences come from CD4+ or CD8+ T cells sorted from blood, collected in a trial of the OX40 agonist ivuxolimab. The receptor was isolated from an adult with an advanced solid tumor such as melanoma, head and neck, liver or kidney cancer. The rearrangement joins TRBV19 to TRBJ2-3; no clear D. CDR3 coding DNA: TGTGCCAGTAGCCTCGGCGCAGATACGCAGTATTTT. Amino acid sequence: CASSLGADTQYF.